The T cell receptor beta chain under discussion was sequenced for a study of blood T cell repertoires in COVID-19. Study details: Italy, Spain and the United States were the sources of the convalescent and acute COVID-19 samples. T cells, B-cell-depleted T cells, or PBMCs provided the cDNA or gDNA that served as material.

The CDR3 totals 20 residues. Original processing notes: The authors estimated nucleated cell counts from reference gene primer amplification. TCRdb keeps only in-frame clones here, not all; method: immunoSEQ multiplex PCR. That table furnishes V, J and clone size, whereas the DNA furnished D and trimming. The table includes some 60,000 clones, approximately 91% detected once. The material sequenced was peripheral blood. The TCR comes from a human donor in a cohort sampled during active COVID-19. This chain links TRBV21-1 with TRBJ2-3; the table's D gene call, TRBD2, was not cross checked with the DNA. TRBV21-1 is reported as a pseudogene. CDR3 amino acids: CASSKEFRGVRPHCTDTQYF. The DNA for the CDR3 is TGTGCCAGCAGCAAAGAATTTCGGGGGGTTAGGCCCCATTGCACAGATACGCAGTATTTT.